Each of the 13 T cell receptor beta chains below was sequenced from the same sample in a study of blood T cell repertoires in COVID-19. Method: immunoSEQ multiplex PCR; TCRdb's copy keeps in-frame clones and lacks some. The table has roughly 400,000 clones, 80% to 90% seen once. Sequencing was performed on PBMCs or T cells enriched from blood (not recorded which). These receptors all stem from a man aged 30-40 years who had recovered from COVID-19.

The rearrangement joins TRBV6-5 to TRBJ1-1; D remains unclear. The V gene lost 5 bases and the J gene lost 4 bases, with 8 bases spanning the gap. The V gene's germline CDR1 is MNHEY and CDR2 SVGAGI. CDR3 length: 12 residues. As DNA, the CDR3 is TGTGCCAGCAGTCCCCTCGGCACTGAAGCTTTCTTT. It specifies CASSPLGTEAFF.

V is TRBV11-2 and J is TRBJ1-2; D is uncertain. The CDR3 is made up of 14 amino acids. The germline V gene encodes CDR1 SGHAT and CDR2 FQNNGV. With 5 bases removed from V and 6 bases from J, the gap between germline ends came to 16 bases. The chain's CDR3 is CASSPPSSFDGYTF. The CDR3 DNA sequence: TGTGCCAGCAGCCCCCCCTCGAGTTTTGATGGCTACACCTTC. The complete variable domain, with remaining parts taken from reference TRBV11-2 and TRBJ1-2, reads EAGVAQSPRYKIIEKRQSVAFWCNPISGHATLYWYQQILGQGPKLLIQFQNNGVVDDSQLPKDRFSAERLKGVDSTLKIQPAKLEDSAVYLCASSPPSSFDGYTFGSGTRLTVV.

V is TRBV7-2 and J is TRBJ1-4; the D is unclear. V was pared by 5 bases and J by 7 bases, with 17 bases between. Germline CDR1 reads SGHTA; CDR2 reads FQGNSA. The CDR3 spans 15 residues. The CDR3 nucleotides are TGTGCCAGCAGCGCAGCGGGGAACCCGGGTGAAAAACTGTTTTTT. Encoded protein: CASSAAGNPGEKLFF. Based on the CDR3 plus reference TRBV7-2 and TRBJ1-4, the full variable domain is GAGVSQSPSNKVTEKGKDVELRCDPISGHTALYWYRQSLGQGLEFLIYFQGNSAPDKSGLPSDRFSAERTGGSVSTLTIQRTQQEDSAVYLCASSAAGNPGEKLFFGSGTQLSVL.

This clone was observed a single time. CDR3 nucleotide sequence: TGTGCCTGGAGTGCGGGACTAGTCTCCTACGAGCAGTACTTC. It yields the protein CAWSAGLVSYEQYF. The V gene is TRBV30, the J gene TRBJ2-7, with 8 bases matching TRBD2. The length of the CDR3 is 14 residues. Trimming cost V 1 base and J 0 bases; bases outside gene matches: 2. Germline V CDR1 and CDR2: GTSNPN, SVGIG (reference sequence).

The gene calls are TRBV9 and TRBJ2-7; 7 positions match TRBD1. The CDR3 has 15 residues. Unmatched junction bases numbered 6, after V lost 3 bases and J lost 0 bases. Germline V CDR1 and CDR2: SGDLS, YYNGEE. CDR3 amino acids: CASSGGDRDSYEQYF. In DNA, the CDR3 is TGTGCCAGCAGCGGAGGCGACAGGGACTCCTACGAGCAGTACTTC.

The rearrangement links TRBV28 to TRBJ2-2; 9 nucleotides agree with TRBD1. The V segment lost 6 bases and the J segment 2 bases; nucleotides outside the gene matches: 4. CDR3 length equals 15 residues. CDR1 is MDHEN and CDR2 is SYDVKM in the germline V gene. CDR3 sequence reads: CASSTGQGNTGELFF. Here the CDR3 DNA reads TGTGCCAGCAGCACGGGACAGGGAAACACCGGGGAGCTGTTTTTT.

The chain employs TRBV2 and TRBJ2-3; 7 bases line up with TRBD1. The CDR3 contains 14 residues. Germline values: CDR1 SNHLY, CDR2 FYNNEI. V trimming: 4 bases; J trimming: 6 bases; junction bases outside the gene matches: 7. Here the CDR3 reads CASSVYRGMDTQYF. The DNA of the CDR3 is TGTGCCAGCAGTGTCTACAGGGGTATGGATACGCAGTATTTT.

The rearrangement uses TRBV30 and TRBJ2-4; 7 bases are a match to TRBD2. With 0 bases clipped from V and 4 bases from J, the junction kept 9 bases outside the gene matches. The CDR3 has 16 residues. Germline V CDR1 and CDR2: GTSNPN, SVGIG (reference sequence). CDR3 amino acids: CAWSVWREPLKNIQYF. As DNA, the CDR3 is TGTGCCTGGAGTGTGTGGCGGGAGCCCCTAAAAAACATTCAGTACTTC.

V is TRBV11-2 and J is TRBJ1-2; the D gene is possibly TRBD1 (6 bases). V lost 5 bases to trimming and J lost 7 bases, with 14 bases between them. CDR3 length equals 13 residues. Germline assignment: CDR1 SGHAT and CDR2 FQNNGV. The CDR3 nucleotides read TGTGCCAGCAGCCTTACAGGGCGCGGTGGCTACACCTTC. It is translated as CASSLTGRGGYTF.

V is TRBV13 and J is TRBJ2-3, with 8 bases fitting TRBD1. Germline CDR1 and CDR2: PRHDT and FYEKMQ (reference sequence). There are 13 residues in the CDR3. V was pared by 8 bases and J by 4 bases, with 5 bases of the junction left unmatched. DNA for the CDR3: TGTGCCAGCTATCGACAGGGGTCAGATACGCAGTATTTT. It yields the protein CASYRQGSDTQYF.

The chain joins TRBV2 to TRBJ2-7, with TRBD1 matching over 7 bases. The germline V gene encodes CDR1 SNHLY and CDR2 FYNNEI. The CDR3 contains 14 residues. With 6 bases clipped from V and 0 bases from J, the junction kept 5 bases outside the gene matches. CDR3 residues: CASSSTGDSYEQYF. As DNA, the CDR3 is TGTGCCAGCAGCAGCACAGGGGACTCCTACGAGCAGTACTTC.

The chain joins TRBV2 to TRBJ2-5, with D possibly being TRBD2 (5 bases). CDR1 SNHLY and CDR2 FYNNEI come from the germline V gene. The CDR3 is 13 residues long. V was trimmed by 6 bases and J by 4 bases, leaving 12 bases between them. The CDR3 DNA is TGTGCCAGCAGAGAGGGCCCCGGAGAGACCCAGTACTTC. Amino acids: CASREGPGETQYF.

The chain recombines TRBV10-3 with TRBJ1-6; the match to TRBD1 covers 8 bases. This CDR3 spans 16 amino acids. From germline, CDR1 is ENHRY and CDR2 SYGVKD. With 2 bases clipped from V and 3 bases from J, the junction kept 3 bases outside the gene matches. CDR3 sequence reads: CAISEPGTGYNSPLHF. CDR3 coding DNA: TGTGCCATCAGTGAGCCTGGGACAGGCTATAATTCACCCCTCCACTTT.